This T cell receptor beta chain was documented in a study of cytomegalovirus exposure and HLA in healthy donors. This clone was seen a single time. What it binds is not known. The same CDR3 arises from other DNA sequences in this sample as well. Primers included in the PCR were 60 Vbeta and 13 Jbeta primers. Produced via immunoSEQ multiplex PCR; TCRdb's table is partial and in-frame only. The data contain about 110,000 clones, about four fifths of them singletons. Points from the study as a whole: No immune exposure information besides CMV serostatus was available. A link between a missense DCLRE1C variant and TCR beta V- and J-gene trimming emerged from a later analysis.

All the people who gave samples were healthy bone marrow donors. Nominally healthy donors were sampled, though unrecorded immune exposures were likely. The CDR3 consists of 13 residues. Trimming removed 6 bases at V and 2 bases at J, with 10 bases between. Germline CDR1 and CDR2: KGHSH and LQKENI. Sequencing was carried out using PBMCs. The source of this sequence is a man younger than 45 in good health and CMV-seropositive. The chain carries TRBV18 and TRBJ1-2, with D perhaps TRBD1 (5 bases). CDR3 residues: CASSSGENYGYTF. DNA for the CDR3: TGTGCCAGCTCCTCGGGGGAAAACTATGGCTACACCTTC.